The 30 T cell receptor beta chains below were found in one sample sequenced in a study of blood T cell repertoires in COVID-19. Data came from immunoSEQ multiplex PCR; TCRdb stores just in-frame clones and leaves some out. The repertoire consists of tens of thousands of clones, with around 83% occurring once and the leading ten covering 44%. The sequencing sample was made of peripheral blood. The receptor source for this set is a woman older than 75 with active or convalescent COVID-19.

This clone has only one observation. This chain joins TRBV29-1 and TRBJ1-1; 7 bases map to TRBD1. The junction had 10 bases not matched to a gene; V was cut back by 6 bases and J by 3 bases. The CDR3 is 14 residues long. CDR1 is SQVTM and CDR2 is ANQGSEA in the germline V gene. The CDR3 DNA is TGCAGCGTGGATATAGGGACAGAAGACACTGAAGCTTTCTTT. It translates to CSVDIGTEDTEAFF.

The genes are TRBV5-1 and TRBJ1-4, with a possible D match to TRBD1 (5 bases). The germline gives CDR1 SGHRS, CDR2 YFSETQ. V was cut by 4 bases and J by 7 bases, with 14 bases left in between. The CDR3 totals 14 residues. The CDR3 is CASSAGSSGEKLFF. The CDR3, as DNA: TGCGCCAGCAGCGCAGGGTCTTCGGGTGAAAAACTGTTTTTT.

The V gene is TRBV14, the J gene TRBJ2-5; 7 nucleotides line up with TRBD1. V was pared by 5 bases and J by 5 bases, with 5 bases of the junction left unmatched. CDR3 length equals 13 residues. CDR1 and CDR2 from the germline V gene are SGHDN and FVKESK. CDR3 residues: CASSTDRLETQYF. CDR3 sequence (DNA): TGTGCCAGCAGCACGGACAGGCTTGAGACCCAGTACTTC.

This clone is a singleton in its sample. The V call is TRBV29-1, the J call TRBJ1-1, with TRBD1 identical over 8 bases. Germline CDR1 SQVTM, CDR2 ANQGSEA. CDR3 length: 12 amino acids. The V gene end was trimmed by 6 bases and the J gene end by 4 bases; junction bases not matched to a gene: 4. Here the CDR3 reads CSVRDRTTEAFF. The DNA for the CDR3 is TGCAGCGTCCGGGACAGGACCACTGAAGCTTTCTTT.

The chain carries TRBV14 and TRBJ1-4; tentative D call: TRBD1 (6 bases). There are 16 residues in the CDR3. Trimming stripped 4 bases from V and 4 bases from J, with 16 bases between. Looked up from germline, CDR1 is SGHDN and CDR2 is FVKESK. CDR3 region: CASSRGQLHFNEKLFF. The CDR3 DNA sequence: TGTGCCAGCAGCCGAGGACAGCTACATTTTAATGAAAAACTGTTTTTT.

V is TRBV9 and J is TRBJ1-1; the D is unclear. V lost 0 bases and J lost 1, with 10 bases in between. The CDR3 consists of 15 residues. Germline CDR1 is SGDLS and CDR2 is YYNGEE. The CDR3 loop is CASSVGPGWNTEAFF. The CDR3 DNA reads TGTGCCAGCAGCGTAGGCCCGGGTTGGAACACTGAAGCTTTCTTT. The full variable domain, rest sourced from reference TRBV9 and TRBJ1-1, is DSGVTQTPKHLITATGQRVTLRCSPRSGDLSVYWYQQSLDQGLQFLIQYYNGEERAKGNILERFSAQQFPDLHSELNLSSLELGDSALYFCASSVGPGWNTEAFFGQGTRLTVV.

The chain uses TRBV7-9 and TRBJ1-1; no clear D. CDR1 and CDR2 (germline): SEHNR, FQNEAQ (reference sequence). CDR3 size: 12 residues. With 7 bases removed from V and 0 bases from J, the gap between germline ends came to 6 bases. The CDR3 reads CASTDMNTEAFF. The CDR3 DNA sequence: TGTGCCAGCACTGACATGAACACTGAAGCTTTCTTT.

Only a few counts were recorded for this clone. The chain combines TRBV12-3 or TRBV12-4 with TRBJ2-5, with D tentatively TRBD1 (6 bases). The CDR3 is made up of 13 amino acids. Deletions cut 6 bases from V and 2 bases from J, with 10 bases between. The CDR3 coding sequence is TGTGCCAGCAGGAATCAGGGGCAAGAGACCCAGTACTTC. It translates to CASRNQGQETQYF.

This chain's CDR3 is CAIRDISGNTIYF. DNA of the CDR3: TGTGCCATCAGGGACATTTCTGGAAACACCATATATTTT. The chain recombines TRBV10-3 with TRBJ1-3, with D tentatively TRBD1 (5 bases). The V and J ends lost 6 bases and 1 base respectively, with 7 bases between them. Germline CDR1 is ENHRY and CDR2 is SYGVKD. This CDR3 spans 13 amino acids.

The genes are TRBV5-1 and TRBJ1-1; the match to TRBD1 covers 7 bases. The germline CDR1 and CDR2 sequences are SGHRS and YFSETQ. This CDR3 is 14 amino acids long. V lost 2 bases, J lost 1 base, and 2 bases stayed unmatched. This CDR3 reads CASSLGGRNTEAFF. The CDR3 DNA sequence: TGCGCCAGCAGCTTAGGGGGCAGGAACACTGAAGCTTTCTTT.

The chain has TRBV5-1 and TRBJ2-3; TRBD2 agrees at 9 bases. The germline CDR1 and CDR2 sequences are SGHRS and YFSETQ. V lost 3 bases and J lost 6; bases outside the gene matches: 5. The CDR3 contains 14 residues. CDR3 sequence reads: CASSSRAGGDTQYF. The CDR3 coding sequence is TGCGCCAGCAGCTCCCGAGCGGGAGGCGATACGCAGTATTTT.

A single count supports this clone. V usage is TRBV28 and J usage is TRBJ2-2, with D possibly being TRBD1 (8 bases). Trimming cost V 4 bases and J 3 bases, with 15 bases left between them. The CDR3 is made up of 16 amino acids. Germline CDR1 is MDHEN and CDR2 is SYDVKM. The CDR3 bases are TGTGCCAGCAGTTGGCGGGGGACAGGATACACCGGGGAGCTGTTTTTT. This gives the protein CASSWRGTGYTGELFF.

The CDR3, as DNA: TGTGCCAGCAGTGGGCAGCTCCATTCACCCCTCCACTTT. Translated: CASSGQLHSPLHF. The V and J genes are TRBV28 and TRBJ1-6, with D hard to call. CDR1 is MDHEN, CDR2 SYDVKM, per germline. Trimming pared 5 bases from V and 8 bases from J, leaving 10 bases between. The CDR3 totals 13 residues.

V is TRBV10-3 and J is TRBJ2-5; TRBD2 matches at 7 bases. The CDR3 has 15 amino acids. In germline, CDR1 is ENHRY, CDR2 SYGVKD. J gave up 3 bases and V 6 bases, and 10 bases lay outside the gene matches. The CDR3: CAIRVSSGGEETQYF. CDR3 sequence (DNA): TGTGCCATCAGAGTATCTAGCGGAGGCGAAGAGACCCAGTACTTC.

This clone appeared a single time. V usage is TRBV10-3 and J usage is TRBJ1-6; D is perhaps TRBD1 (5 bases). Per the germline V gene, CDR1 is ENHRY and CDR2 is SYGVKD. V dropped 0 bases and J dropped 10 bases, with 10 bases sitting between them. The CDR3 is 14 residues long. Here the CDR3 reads CAISESGRASPLHF. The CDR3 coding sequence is TGTGCCATCAGTGAGTCTGGCAGGGCCTCACCCCTCCACTTT.

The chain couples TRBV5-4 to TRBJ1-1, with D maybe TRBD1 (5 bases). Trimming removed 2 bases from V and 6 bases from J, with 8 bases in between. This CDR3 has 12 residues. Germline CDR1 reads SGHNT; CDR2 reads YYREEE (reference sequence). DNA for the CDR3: TGTGCCAGCAGCTTATCGGGGGCTGAAGCTTTCTTT. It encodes CASSLSGAEAFF.

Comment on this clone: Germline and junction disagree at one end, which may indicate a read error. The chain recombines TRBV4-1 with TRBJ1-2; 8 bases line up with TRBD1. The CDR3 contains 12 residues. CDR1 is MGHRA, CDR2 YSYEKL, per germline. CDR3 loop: CASSPEAGGTNF. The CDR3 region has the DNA TGCGCCAGCAGCCCCGAGGCAGGGGGCACCAACTTC.

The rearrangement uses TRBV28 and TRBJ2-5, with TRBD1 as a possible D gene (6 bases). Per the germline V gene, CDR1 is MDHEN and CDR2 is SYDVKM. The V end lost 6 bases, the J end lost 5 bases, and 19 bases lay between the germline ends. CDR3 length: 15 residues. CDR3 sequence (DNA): TGTGCCAGCAGGGGACCCGGGACAAATGGGGAGACCCAGTACTTC. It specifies CASRGPGTNGETQYF.

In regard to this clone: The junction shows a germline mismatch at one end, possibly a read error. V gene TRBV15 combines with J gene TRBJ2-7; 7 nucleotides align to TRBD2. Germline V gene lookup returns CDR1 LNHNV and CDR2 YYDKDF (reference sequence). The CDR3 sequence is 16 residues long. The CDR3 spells CATSRDPQRDYYGQYF. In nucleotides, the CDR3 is TGTGCCACCAGCAGAGACCCCCAGCGGGACTACTACGGGCAGTACTTC.

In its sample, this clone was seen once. The chain's CDR3 is CASSLAAREFNEKLFF. CDR3 bases: TGCGCCAGCAGCTTGGCCGCCAGGGAATTTAATGAAAAACTGTTTTTT. This sequence joins TRBV5-1 and TRBJ1-4; perhaps TRBD1 as D (5 bases). The CDR3 length is 16 residues. Germline loops: CDR1 SGHRS, CDR2 YFSETQ. Trimming left V 0 bases short and J 4 bases short, with 13 bases between. Full variable domain (rest looked up from reference TRBV5-1 and TRBJ1-4): KAGVTQTPRYLIKTRGQQVTLSCSPISGHRSVSWYQQTPGQGLQFLFEYFSETQRNKGNFPGRFSGRQFSNSRSEMNVSTLELGDSALYLCASSLAAREFNEKLFFGSGTQLSVL.

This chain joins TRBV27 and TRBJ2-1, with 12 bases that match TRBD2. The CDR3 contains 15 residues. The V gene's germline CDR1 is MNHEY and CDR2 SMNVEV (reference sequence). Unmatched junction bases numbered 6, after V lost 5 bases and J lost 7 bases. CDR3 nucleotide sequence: TGTGCCAGCAGTCCAATGGGACTAGCGGGTAATGAGCAGTTCTTC. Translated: CASSPMGLAGNEQFF.

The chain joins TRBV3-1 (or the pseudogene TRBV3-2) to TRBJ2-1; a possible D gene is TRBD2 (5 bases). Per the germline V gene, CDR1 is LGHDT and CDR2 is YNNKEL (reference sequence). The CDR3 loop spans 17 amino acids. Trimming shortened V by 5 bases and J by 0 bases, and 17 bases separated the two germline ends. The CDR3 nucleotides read TGTGCCAGCAGCTTCGGGCCAGCGGCTACCTCCTACAATGAGCAGTTCTTC. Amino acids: CASSFGPAATSYNEQFF.

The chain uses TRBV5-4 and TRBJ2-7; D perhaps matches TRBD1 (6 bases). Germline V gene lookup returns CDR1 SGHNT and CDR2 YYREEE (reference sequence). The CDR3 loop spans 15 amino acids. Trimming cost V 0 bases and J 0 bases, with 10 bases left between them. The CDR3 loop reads CASSLGQGNSYEQYF. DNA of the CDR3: TGTGCCAGCAGCTTGGGCCAGGGGAACTCCTACGAGCAGTACTTC.

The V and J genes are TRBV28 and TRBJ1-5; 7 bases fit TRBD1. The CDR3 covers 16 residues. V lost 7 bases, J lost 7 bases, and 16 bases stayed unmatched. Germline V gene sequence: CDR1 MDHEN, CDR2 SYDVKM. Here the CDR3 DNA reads TGTGCCAGCACCGAGCCGACAGGGTTATTCGACCAGCCCCAGCATTTT. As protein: CASTEPTGLFDQPQHF.

CDR3 residues: CASSLFSGANTGELFF. In DNA form, the CDR3 reads TGCGCCAGCAGCCTCTTCAGCGGGGCTAACACCGGGGAGCTGTTTTTT. The chain couples TRBV4-1 to TRBJ2-2; 7 positions match TRBD2. V trimming: 4 bases; J trimming: 2 bases; junction bases outside the gene matches: 7. The CDR3 has 16 residues. The germline V gene has CDR1 MGHRA and CDR2 YSYEKL.

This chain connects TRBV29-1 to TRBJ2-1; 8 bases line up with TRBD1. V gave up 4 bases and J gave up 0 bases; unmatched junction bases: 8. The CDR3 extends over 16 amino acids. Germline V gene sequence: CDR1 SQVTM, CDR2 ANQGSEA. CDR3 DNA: TGCAGCGTTGCTGAGACAGGGGCGAGCTCCTACAATGAGCAGTTCTTC. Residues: CSVAETGASSYNEQFF.

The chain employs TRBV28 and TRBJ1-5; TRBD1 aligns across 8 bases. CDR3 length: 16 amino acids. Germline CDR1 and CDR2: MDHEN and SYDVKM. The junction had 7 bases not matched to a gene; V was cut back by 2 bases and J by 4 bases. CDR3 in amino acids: CASSLQGAIGNQPQHF. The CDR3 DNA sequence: TGTGCCAGCAGTTTACAGGGGGCAATCGGGAATCAGCCCCAGCATTTT.

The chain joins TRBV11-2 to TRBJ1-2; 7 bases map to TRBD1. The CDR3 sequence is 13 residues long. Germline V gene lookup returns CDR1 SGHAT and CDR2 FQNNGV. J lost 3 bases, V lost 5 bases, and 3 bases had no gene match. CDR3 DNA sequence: TGTGCCAGCAGCACTACAGGGGACTATGGCTACACCTTC. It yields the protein CASSTTGDYGYTF. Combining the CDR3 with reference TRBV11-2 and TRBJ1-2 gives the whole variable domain EAGVAQSPRYKIIEKRQSVAFWCNPISGHATLYWYQQILGQGPKLLIQFQNNGVVDDSQLPKDRFSAERLKGVDSTLKIQPAKLEDSAVYLCASSTTGDYGYTFGSGTRLTVV.

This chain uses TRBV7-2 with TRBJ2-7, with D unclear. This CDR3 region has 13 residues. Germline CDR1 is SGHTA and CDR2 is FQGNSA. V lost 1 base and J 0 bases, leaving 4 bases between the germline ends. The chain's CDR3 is CASSLESSYEQYF. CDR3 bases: TGTGCCAGCAGCTTAGAGAGCTCCTACGAGCAGTACTTC.

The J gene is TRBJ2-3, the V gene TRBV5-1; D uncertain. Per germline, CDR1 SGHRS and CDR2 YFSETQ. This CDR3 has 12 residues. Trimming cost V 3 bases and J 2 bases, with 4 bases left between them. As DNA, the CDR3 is TGCGCCAGCAGCTCCCACACAGATACGCAGTATTTT. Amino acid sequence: CASSSHTDTQYF.